This T cell receptor beta chain was observed in a study of shared clonotypes between healthy human individuals. Notes on the study in general: For naive CD4 cells, 4.5% to 6.5% of clonotypes were shared across a handful of donors. Non-shared clonotypes had lower generation probabilities than those shared by all four donors. Enrolling few donors narrowed the genetic and exposure-history diversity that was represented.

This clone was counted a single time. Its antigen is unknown. The sample has other DNA sequences that encode this CDR3 too. Sequenced by immunoSEQ multiplex PCR; TCRdb stores in-frame clones only, minus some. The repertoire holds about 1.9 million clones, with about 94% as singletons. CD45RO-negative cells were positively selected for CCR7, leaving out terminally differentiated effector memory CD45RA+ cells. Germline V CDR1 and CDR2: SEHNR, FQNEAQ (reference sequence). J lost 2 bases, V lost 3 bases, and 3 bases had no gene match. This CDR3 is built from 15 residues. The sequence derives from a man younger than 35 in good health. Some clones in this sample may be carry-over from other donors' samples. The source material was naive CD8+ T cells from PBMCs. The chain combines TRBV7-9 with TRBJ2-1; 8 bases are shared with TRBD1. CDR3 residues: CASSFGQGAYNEQFF. For the CDR3, the DNA is TGTGCCAGCAGCTTCGGACAGGGAGCCTACAATGAGCAGTTCTTC.